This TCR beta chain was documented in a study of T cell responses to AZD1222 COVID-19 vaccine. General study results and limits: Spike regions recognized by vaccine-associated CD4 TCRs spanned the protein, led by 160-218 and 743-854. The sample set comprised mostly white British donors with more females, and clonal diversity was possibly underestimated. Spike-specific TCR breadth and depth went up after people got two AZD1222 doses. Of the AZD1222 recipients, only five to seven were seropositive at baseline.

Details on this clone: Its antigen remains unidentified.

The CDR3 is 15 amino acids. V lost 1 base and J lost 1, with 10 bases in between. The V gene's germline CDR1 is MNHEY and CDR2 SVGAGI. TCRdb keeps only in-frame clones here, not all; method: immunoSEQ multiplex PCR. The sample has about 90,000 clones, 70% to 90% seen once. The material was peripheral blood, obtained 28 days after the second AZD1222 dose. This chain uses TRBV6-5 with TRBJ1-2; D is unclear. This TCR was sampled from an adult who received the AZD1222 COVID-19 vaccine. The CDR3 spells CASSYYRDYNYGYTF. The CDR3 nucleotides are TGTGCCAGCAGTTACTATCGAGATTATAACTATGGCTACACCTTC.